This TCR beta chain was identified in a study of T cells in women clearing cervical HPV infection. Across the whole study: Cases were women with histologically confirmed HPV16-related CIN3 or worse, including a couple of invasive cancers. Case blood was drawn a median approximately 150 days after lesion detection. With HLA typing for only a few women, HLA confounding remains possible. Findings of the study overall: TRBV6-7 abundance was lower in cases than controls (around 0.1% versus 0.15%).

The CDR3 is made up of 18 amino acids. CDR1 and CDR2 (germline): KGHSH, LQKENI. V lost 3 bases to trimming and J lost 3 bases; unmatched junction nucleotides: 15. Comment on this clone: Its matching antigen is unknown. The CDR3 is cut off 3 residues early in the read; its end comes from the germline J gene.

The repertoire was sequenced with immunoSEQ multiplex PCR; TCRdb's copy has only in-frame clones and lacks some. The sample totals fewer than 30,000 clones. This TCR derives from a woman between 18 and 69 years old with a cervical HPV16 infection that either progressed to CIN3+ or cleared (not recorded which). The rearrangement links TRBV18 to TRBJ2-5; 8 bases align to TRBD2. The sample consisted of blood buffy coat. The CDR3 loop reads CASSPREVGGAFEETQYF. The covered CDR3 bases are TGTGCCAGCTCACCCCGCGAGGTCGGGGGGGCTTTCGAAGAGACC.